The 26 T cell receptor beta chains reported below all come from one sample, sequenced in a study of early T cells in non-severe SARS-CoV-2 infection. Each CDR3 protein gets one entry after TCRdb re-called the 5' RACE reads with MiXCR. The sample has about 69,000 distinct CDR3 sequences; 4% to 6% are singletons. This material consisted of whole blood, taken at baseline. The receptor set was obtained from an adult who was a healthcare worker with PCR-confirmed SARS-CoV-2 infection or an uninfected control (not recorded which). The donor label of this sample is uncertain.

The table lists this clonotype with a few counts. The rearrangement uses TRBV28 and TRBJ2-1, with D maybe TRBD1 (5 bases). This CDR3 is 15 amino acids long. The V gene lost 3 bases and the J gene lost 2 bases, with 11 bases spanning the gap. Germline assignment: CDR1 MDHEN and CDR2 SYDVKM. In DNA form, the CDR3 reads TGTGCCAGCAGTTTGTTGTTCAGGGCCTACAATGAGCAGTTCTTC. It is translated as CASSLLFRAYNEQFF.

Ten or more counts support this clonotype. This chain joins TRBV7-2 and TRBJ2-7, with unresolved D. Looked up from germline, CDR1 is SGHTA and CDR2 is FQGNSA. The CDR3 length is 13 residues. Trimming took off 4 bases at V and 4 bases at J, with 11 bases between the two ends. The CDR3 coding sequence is TGTGCCAGCAGCTCAAAGCAGGTGTACGAGCAGTACTTC. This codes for CASSSKQVYEQYF.

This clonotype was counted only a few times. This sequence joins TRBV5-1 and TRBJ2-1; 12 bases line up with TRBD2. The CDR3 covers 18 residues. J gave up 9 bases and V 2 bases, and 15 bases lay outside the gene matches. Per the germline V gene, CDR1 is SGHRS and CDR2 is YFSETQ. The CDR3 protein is CASSFTTSGGTQSSEQFF. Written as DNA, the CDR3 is TGCGCCAGCAGCTTTACGACTAGCGGGGGAACTCAATCTAGTGAGCAGTTCTTC.

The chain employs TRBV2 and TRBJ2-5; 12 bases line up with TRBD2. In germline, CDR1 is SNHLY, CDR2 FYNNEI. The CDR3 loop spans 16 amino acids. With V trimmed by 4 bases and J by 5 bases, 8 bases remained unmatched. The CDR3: CASSAGLAGQSETQYF. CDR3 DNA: TGTGCCAGCAGTGCCGGACTAGCGGGGCAATCGGAGACCCAGTACTTC.

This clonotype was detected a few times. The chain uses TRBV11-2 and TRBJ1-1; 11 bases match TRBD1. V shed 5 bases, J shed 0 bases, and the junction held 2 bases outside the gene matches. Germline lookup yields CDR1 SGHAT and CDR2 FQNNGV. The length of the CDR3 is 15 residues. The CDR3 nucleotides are TGTGCCAGCAGCCGGACAGGGGGCATGAACACTGAAGCTTTCTTT. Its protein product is CASSRTGGMNTEAFF.

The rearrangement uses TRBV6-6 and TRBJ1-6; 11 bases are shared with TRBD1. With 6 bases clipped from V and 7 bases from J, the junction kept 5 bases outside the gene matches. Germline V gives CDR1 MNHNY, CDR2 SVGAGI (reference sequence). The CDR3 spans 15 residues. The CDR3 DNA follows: TGTGCCAGCAGGATCGGACAGGGGGCGAATTCACCCCTCCACTTT. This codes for CASRIGQGANSPLHF.

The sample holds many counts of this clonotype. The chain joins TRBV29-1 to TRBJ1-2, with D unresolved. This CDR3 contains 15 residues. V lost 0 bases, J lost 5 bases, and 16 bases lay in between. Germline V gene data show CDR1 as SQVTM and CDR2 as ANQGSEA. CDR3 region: CSVEDSGNGLYGYTF. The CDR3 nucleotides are TGCAGCGTTGAAGATAGCGGGAACGGTCTTTATGGCTACACCTTC.

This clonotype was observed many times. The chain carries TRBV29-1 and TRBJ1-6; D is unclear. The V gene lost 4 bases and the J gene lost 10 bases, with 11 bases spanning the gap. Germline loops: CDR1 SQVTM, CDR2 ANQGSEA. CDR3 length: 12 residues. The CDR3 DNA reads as TGCAGCGTTGCCCCGGAACACTCACCCCTCCACTTT. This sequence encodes CSVAPEHSPLHF.

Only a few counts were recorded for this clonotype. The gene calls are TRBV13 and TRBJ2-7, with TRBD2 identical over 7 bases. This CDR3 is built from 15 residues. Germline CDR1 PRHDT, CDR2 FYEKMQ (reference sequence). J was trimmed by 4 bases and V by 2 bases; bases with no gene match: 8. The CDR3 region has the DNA TGTGCCAGCAGCTTATCGCTAGCGGTTAGATACGAGCAGTACTTC. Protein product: CASSLSLAVRYEQYF.

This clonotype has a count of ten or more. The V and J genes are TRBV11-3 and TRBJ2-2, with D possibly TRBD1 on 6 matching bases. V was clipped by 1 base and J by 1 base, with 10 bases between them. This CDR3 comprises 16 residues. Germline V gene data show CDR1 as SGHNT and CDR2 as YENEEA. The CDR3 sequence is CASSLAGVVNTGELFF. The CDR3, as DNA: TGTGCCAGCAGCTTAGCAGGGGTCGTGAACACCGGGGAGCTGTTTTTT. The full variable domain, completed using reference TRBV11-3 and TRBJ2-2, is EAGVVQSPRYKIIEKKQPVAFWCNPISGHNTLYWYLQNLGQGPELLIRYENEEAVDDSQLPKDRFSAERLKGVDSTLKIQPAELGDSAVYLCASSLAGVVNTGELFFGEGSRLTVL.

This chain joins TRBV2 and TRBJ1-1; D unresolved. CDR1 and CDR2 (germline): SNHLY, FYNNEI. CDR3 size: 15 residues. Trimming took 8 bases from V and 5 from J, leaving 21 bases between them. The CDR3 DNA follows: TGTGCCAGCTTACTTCTCGCTTACGGGGAAACTGAAGCTTTCTTT. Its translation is CASLLLAYGETEAFF.

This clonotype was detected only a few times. The CDR3 DNA reads TGTGCCATCAGTGAAGGGACAGGGAGAGATACGCAGTATTTT. It yields the protein CAISEGTGRDTQYF. V and J are TRBV10-3 and TRBJ2-3; 9 bases align to TRBD1. Germline CDR1 and CDR2: ENHRY and SYGVKD. J was trimmed by 5 bases and V by 3 bases; bases with no gene match: 3. This CDR3 has 14 amino acids.

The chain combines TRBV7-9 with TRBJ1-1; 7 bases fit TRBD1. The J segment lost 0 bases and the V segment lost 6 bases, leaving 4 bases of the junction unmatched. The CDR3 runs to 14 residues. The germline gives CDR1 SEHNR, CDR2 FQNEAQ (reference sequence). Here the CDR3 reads CASSRQGMNTEAFF. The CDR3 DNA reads TGTGCCAGCAGTCGACAGGGAATGAACACTGAAGCTTTCTTT.

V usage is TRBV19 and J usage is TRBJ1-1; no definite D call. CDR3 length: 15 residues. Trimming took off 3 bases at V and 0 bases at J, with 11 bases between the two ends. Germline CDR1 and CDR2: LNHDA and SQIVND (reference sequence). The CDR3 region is CASSMTNPMNTEAFF. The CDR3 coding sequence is TGTGCCAGTAGTATGACAAACCCCATGAACACTGAAGCTTTCTTT.

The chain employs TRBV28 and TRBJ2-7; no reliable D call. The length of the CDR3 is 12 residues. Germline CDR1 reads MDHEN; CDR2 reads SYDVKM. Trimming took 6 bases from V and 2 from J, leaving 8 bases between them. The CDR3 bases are TGTGCCAGCAGGGACGAAACCTACGAGCAGTACTTC. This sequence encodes CASRDETYEQYF.

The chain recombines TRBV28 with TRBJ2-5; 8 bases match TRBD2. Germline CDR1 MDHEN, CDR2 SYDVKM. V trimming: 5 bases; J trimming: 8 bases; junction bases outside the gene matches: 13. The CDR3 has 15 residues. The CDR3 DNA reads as TGTGCCAGCAGTGAAATAGCGGGGCCCAACCTAACCCAGTACTTC. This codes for CASSEIAGPNLTQYF.

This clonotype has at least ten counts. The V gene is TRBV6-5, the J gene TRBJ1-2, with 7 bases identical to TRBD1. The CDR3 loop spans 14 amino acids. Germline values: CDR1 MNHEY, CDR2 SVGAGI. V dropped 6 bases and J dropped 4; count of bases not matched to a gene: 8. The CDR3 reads CASRGTVDGYGYTF. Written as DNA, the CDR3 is TGTGCCAGCAGGGGGACAGTGGATGGCTATGGCTACACCTTC.

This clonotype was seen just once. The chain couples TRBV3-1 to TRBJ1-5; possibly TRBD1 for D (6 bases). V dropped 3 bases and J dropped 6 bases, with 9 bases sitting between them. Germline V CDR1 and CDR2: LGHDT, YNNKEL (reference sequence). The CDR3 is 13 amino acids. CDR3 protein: CASSHGGLQPQHF. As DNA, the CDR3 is TGTGCCAGCAGCCACGGGGGGCTTCAGCCCCAGCATTTT.

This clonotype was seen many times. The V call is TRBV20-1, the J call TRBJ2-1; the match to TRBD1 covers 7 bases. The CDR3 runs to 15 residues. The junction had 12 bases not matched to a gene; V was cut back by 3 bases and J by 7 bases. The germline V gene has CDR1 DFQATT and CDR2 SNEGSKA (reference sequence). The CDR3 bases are TGCAGTGCTAGGAGGCCGGGACAGTTCGCGAATGAGCAGTTCTTC. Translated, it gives CSARRPGQFANEQFF.

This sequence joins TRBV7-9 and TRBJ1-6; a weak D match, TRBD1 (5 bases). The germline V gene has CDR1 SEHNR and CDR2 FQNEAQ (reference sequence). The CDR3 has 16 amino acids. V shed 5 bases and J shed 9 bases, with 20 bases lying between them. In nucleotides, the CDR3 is TGTGCCAGCAGCCTCGGGGCGTCGAGGGCACCTTCACCCCTCCACTTT. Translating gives CASSLGASRAPSPLHF.

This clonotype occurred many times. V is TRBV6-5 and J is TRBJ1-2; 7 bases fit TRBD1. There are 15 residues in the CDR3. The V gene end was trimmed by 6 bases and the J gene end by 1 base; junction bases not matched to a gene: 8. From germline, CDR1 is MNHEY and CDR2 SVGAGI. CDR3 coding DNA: TGTGCCAGCAGGAACAGCAGGGGGGATAACTATGGCTACACCTTC. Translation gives CASRNSRGDNYGYTF.

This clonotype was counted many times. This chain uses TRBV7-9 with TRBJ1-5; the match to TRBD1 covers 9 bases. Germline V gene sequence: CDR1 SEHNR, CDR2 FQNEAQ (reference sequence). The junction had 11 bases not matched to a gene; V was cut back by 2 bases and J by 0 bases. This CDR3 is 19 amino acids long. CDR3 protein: CASSLPLLTGGYSNQPQHF. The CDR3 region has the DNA TGTGCCAGCAGCTTACCTCTATTGACAGGGGGATATAGCAATCAGCCCCAGCATTTT.

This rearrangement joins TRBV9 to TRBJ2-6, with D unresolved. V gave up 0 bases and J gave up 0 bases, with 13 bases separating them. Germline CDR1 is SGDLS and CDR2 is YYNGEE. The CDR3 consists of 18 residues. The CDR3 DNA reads TGTGCCAGCAGCGTAGTAGCCCAGGCCAGCTCTGGGGCCAACGTCCTGACTTTC. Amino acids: CASSVVAQASSGANVLTF.

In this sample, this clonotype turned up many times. This chain's CDR3 is CSARGVETSGASLTDTQYF. The CDR3 DNA reads as TGCAGTGCTAGGGGTGTGGAGACTAGCGGGGCCTCACTCACAGATACGCAGTATTTT. The rearrangement uses TRBV20-1 and TRBJ2-3; 11 bases line up with TRBD2. V was pared by 3 bases and J by 2 bases, with 16 bases of the junction left unmatched. Germline-derived CDR1 and CDR2 are DFQATT and SNEGSKA (reference sequence). This CDR3 is 19 amino acids long.

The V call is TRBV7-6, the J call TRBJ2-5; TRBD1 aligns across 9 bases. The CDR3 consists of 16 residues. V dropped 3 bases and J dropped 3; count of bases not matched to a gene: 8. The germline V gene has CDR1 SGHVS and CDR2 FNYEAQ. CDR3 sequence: CASSLGPGQGEETQYF. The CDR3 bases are TGTGCCAGCAGCTTGGGACCGGGACAGGGAGAAGAGACCCAGTACTTC. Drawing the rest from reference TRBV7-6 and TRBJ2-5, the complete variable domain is GAGVSQSPRYKVTKRGQDVALRCDPISGHVSLYWYRQALGQGPEFLTYFNYEAQQDKSGLPNDRFSAERPEGSISTLTIQRTEQRDSAMYRCASSLGPGQGEETQYFGPGTRLLVL.

The CDR3 nucleotides read TGTGCCTGGAGACAGGGCGGAGAAAGCAATCAGCCCCAGCATTTT. This gives the protein CAWRQGGESNQPQHF. The rearrangement links TRBV30 to TRBJ1-5, with D possibly being TRBD1 (6 bases). The CDR3 length is 15 residues. Germline-derived CDR1 and CDR2 are GTSNPN and SVGIG (reference sequence). V lost 3 bases and J 1 base, leaving 13 bases between the germline ends.